This record concerns one T cell receptor (beta chain) sequence. In the source study's methods: Scientists estimated how many nucleated cells there were by amplifying reference gene primers. The method was immunoSEQ multiplex PCR; TCRdb's version includes in-frame clones alone and lacks a portion of them. D and trimming were read from the DNA, whereas the V and J calls and clone size are those reported in that table. The repertoire holds tens of thousands of clones, with around 90% as singletons. This sample stems from a study of blood T cell repertoires in COVID-19. About the research overall: COVID-19 samples collected from the United States, Italy and Spain covered acute and convalescent phases. T cells, B-cell-depleted T cells, or PBMCs provided the cDNA or gDNA that served as material.

CDR1 is SQVTM, CDR2 ANQGSEA, per germline. The CDR3 contains 15 residues. Trimming took 0 bases from V and 5 from J; bases not matched to a gene: 9. The sample was peripheral blood. V is TRBV29-1 and J is TRBJ1-2; 7 bases are a match to TRBD1. The sequence was collected from a woman in her forties or fifties with active or convalescent COVID-19. CDR3 region: CSVEDLRQGRYGYTF. CDR3 nucleotide sequence: TGCAGCGTTGAAGATCTGCGACAGGGCCGTTATGGCTACACCTTC.